This TCR beta chain was captured by sequencing in a study of graft-versus-host responses after intestinal transplantation. Comment on this clone: Its antigen is unknown.

The method was immunoSEQ multiplex PCR; TCRdb's version includes in-frame clones alone and lacks a portion of them. The sample carries nearly 95,000 clones, about 92% recorded once. This CDR3 region has 15 residues. CDR1 SEHNR and CDR2 FQNEAQ come from the germline V gene (reference sequence). Losses at the gene ends were 5 bases for V and 2 bases for J; bases not matched to a gene: 4. The clonotype was recovered from a human donor who received an intestinal transplant. Material: unstimulated CD8+ T cells sorted from spleen or lymph node cells, obtained before intestinal transplant. The rearrangement uses TRBV7-9 and TRBJ2-5, with 11 bases fitting TRBD1. The CDR3 protein is CASSHRDRGQETQYF. CDR3 nucleotides: TGTGCCAGCAGCCACCGGGACAGGGGGCAAGAGACCCAGTACTTC.